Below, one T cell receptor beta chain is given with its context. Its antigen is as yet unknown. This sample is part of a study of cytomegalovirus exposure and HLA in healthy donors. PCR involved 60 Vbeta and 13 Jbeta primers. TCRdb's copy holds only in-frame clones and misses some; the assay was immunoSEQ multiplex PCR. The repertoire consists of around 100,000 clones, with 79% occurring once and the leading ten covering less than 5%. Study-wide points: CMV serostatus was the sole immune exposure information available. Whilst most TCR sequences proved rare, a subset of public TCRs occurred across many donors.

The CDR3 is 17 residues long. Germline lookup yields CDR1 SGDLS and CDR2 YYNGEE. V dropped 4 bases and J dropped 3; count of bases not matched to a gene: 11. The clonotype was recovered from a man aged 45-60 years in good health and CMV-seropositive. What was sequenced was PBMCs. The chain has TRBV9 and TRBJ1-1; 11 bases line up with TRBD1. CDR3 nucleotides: TGTGCCAGCAGCTCCCGGACAGGGGGCTACCGTTACACTGAAGCTTTCTTT. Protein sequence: CASSSRTGGYRYTEAFF.